The 5 T cell receptor beta chains below all came from one sample that was sequenced in a study of siplizumab effects on memory and regulatory T cells. Only in-frame clones appear in the TCRdb table, and some are missing; sequencing was by immunoSEQ multiplex PCR. The sample lists fewer than 70,000 clones; 88% were seen once. Specimen: Tregs sorted from blood. Source of these receptors: a human donor in good health.

J is TRBJ1-4 and V is TRBV4-1; D might be TRBD1 (6 bases). Trimming pared 4 bases from V and 5 bases from J, leaving 14 bases between. This CDR3 spans 15 amino acids. Per the germline V gene, CDR1 is MGHRA and CDR2 is YSYEKL. The CDR3 coding sequence is TGCGCCAGCAGCCGCTTGGGGGCGCCAAATGAAAAACTGTTTTTT. It specifies CASSRLGAPNEKLFF.

This clone was recorded once. The chain joins TRBV18 to TRBJ2-5; D remains unclear. This CDR3 comprises 12 residues. Germline loops: CDR1 KGHSH, CDR2 LQKENI. V lost 0 bases to trimming and J lost 1 base, with 0 bases between them. The CDR3 here is CASSPPQETQYF. The DNA of the CDR3 is TGTGCCAGCTCACCACCCCAAGAGACCCAGTACTTC.

This clone was observed a handful of times. The chain has TRBV5-4 and TRBJ2-6, with D unclear. Germline assignment: CDR1 SGHNT and CDR2 YYREEE (reference sequence). This CDR3 has 14 residues. Trimming left V 2 bases short and J 13 bases short, with 16 bases between. The CDR3 DNA follows: TGTGCCAGCAGCTTACGGGCCTCTTCAGAAGTCCTGACTTTC. Translation gives CASSLRASSEVLTF.

The rearrangement links TRBV4-2 to TRBJ2-3; D perhaps matches TRBD1 (6 bases). The ends were cut back, 1 base at V and 0 bases at J, with 11 bases in the middle. The CDR3 contains 16 residues. Germline values: CDR1 LGHNA, CDR2 YNFKEQ. The DNA of the CDR3 is TGTGCCAGCAGCCAAGGGACAGCGACCAGCACAGATACGCAGTATTTT. Protein sequence: CASSQGTATSTDTQYF.

This chain uses TRBV28 with TRBJ2-1; D is unclear. V dropped 2 bases and J dropped 8 bases, with 10 bases sitting between them. Per the germline V gene, CDR1 is MDHEN and CDR2 is SYDVKM. The CDR3 is made up of 13 amino acids. Here the CDR3 DNA reads TGTGCCAGCAGTTTACCCGGACGTGATGAGCAGTTCTTC. This translates into CASSLPGRDEQFF.